This entry describes one T cell receptor (beta chain). Its target is unknown. For blood RNA, unsorted whole blood served as the source, and germline DNA was extracted too. Chronic HBV infection, untreated so far, was present in the patients. Peripheral blood, about 3.6 milliliters, was collected prior to surgery. The sample is drawn from a study of tumor-infiltrating lymphocytes in primary liver carcinoma. General observations from the study: Relative to blood, tumors carried a significantly larger fraction of the repertoire in their top 250 clones (p = 0.039).

The input was around 500 ng total RNA; TCR beta cDNA was made from it with a constant-region primer. Slightly modified ARM-PCR with three nested multiplex PCR rounds yielded TCR beta libraries. PCR rounds one and two used TRBV1-TRBV30 forward primers with a C-beta reverse primer for around 10 cycles each. TCRdb processed the multiplex PCR reads anew with MiXCR; each CDR3 protein has one entry. The table records 250,000 to 350,000 distinct CDR3 sequences, more than 55% of them present only once. The ends were cut back, 6 bases at V and 0 bases at J, with 11 bases in the middle. The CDR3 is 14 amino acids. CDR1 is MGHRA and CDR2 is YSYEKL in the germline V gene.

The chain is built from TRBV4-1 and TRBJ1-1; D not resolved. The TCR was taken from a woman in her thirties with primary liver carcinoma and hepatitis B virus infection. Sequencing was carried out using peripheral blood. DNA of the CDR3: TGCGCCAGCAGTCCAAAGGAATTGAACACTGAAGCTTTCTTT. Translated, it gives CASSPKELNTEAFF.